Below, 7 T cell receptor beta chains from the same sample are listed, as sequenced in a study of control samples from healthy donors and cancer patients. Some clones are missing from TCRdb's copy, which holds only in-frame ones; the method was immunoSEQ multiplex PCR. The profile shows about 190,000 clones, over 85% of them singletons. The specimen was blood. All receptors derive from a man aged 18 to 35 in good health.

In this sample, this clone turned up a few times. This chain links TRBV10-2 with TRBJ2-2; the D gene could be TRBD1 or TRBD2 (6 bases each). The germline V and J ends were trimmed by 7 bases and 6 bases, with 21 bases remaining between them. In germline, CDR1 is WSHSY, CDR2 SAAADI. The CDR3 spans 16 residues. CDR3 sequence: CASMKDPGAGAGELFF. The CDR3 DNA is TGCGCCAGCATGAAGGACCCGGGGGCAGGGGCCGGGGAGCTGTTTTTT.

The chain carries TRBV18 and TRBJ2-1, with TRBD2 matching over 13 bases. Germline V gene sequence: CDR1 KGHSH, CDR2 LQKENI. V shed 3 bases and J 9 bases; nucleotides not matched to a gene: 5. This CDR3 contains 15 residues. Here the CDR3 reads CASSPGLAGSLEQFF. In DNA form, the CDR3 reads TGTGCCAGCTCACCGGGACTAGCGGGGTCTCTTGAGCAGTTCTTC.

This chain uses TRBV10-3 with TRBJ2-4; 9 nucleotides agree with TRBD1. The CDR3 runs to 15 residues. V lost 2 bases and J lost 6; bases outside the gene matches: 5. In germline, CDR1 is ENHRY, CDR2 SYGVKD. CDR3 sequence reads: CAISEPKGQGNIQYF. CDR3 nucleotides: TGTGCCATCAGTGAGCCTAAGGGACAGGGAAACATTCAGTACTTC.

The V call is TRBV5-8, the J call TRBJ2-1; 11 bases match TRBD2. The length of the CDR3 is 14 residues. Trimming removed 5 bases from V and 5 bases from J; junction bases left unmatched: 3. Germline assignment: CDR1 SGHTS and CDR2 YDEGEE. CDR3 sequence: CASRLAGGHNEQFF. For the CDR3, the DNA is TGTGCCAGCAGGCTAGCGGGGGGCCACAATGAGCAGTTCTTC.

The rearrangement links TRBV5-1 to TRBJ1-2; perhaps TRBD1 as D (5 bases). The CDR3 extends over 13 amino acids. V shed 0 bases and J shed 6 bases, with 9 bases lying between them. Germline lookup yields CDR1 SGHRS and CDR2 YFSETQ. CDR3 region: CASSLAQVDGYTF. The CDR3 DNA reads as TGCGCCAGCAGCTTGGCACAGGTGGATGGCTACACCTTC.

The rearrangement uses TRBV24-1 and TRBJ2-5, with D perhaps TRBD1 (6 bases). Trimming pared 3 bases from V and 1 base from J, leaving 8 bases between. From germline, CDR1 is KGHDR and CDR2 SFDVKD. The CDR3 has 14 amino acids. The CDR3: CATSDPDSQETQYF. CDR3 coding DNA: TGTGCCACCAGTGATCCGGACAGCCAAGAGACCCAGTACTTC.

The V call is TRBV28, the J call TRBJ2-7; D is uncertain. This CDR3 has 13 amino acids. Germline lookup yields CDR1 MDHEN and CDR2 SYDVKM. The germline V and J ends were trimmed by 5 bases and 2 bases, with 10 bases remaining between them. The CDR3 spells CASSRASAYEQYF. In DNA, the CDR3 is TGTGCCAGCAGTAGGGCCTCCGCCTACGAGCAGTACTTC.